This T cell receptor (beta chain) was captured in a study of response to subunit inactivated influenza vaccine. General observations from the study: The authors put forward the suggestion that each seasonal influenza vaccination may bring in only a limited number of new T cells.

TCRdb passed the RT-PCR reads through MiXCR, listing each CDR3 protein once. The table includes approximately 730,000 distinct CDR3 sequences, about 14% detected once. With V trimmed by 5 bases and J by 9 bases, 5 bases remained unmatched. This CDR3 is 14 amino acids long. Germline V gene sequence: CDR1 MDHEN, CDR2 SYDVKM. This clonotype was observed many times. Its antigen is unidentified. The genes are TRBV28 and TRBJ2-1, with 12 nucleotides matching TRBD2. Material: PBMCs from blood, obtained approximately 15 days before vaccination. This sequence originates from a man aged 45-60 years who received an inactivated influenza vaccine. The CDR3 protein is CASSLAGGPSEQFF. In DNA, the CDR3 is TGTGCCAGCAGTCTAGCGGGAGGGCCGAGTGAGCAGTTCTTC.